Shown below are 29 T cell receptor beta chains from a single sample sequenced in a study of graft-versus-host responses after intestinal transplantation. Libraries were prepared by immunoSEQ multiplex PCR; TCRdb keeps only in-frame clonotypes and omits some of them. The table has over 15,000 clones, about 95% seen once. The starting material was PBMCs, obtained 23 days after intestinal transplant. Receptors were obtained from a human patient who received an intestinal transplant, so some T cells may come from the graft donor.

In its sample, this clone was seen a few times. The rearrangement uses TRBV5-4 and TRBJ2-5; D is possibly TRBD1 (5 bases). V was shortened by 2 bases and J by 4 bases, with 9 bases between the two germline ends. Germline loops: CDR1 SGHNT, CDR2 YYREEE (reference sequence). The CDR3 is made up of 13 amino acids. The CDR3 DNA sequence: TGTGCCAGCAGCTTTTTAGGGGCAGAGACCCAGTACTTC. It is translated as CASSFLGAETQYF.

The CDR3 DNA reads as TGTGCCACCGACCGGGGAGGGTCGTACGAGCAGTACTTC. Translating it yields CATDRGGSYEQYF. The chain employs TRBV2 and TRBJ2-7; 7 bases line up with TRBD2. The germline V gene has CDR1 SNHLY and CDR2 FYNNEI. CDR3 length: 13 residues. Losses at the gene ends were 10 bases for V and 4 bases for J; bases not matched to a gene: 10.

The rearrangement joins TRBV15 to TRBJ2-3; D perhaps matches TRBD1 (6 bases). Trimming pared 6 bases from V and 2 bases from J, leaving 18 bases between. CDR1 is LNHNV, CDR2 YYDKDF, per germline (reference sequence). This CDR3 contains 16 residues. The CDR3 DNA sequence: TGTGCCACCAGGAAAACACAGGGTTTCATCACAGATACGCAGTATTTT. It translates to CATRKTQGFITDTQYF.

The rearrangement uses TRBV28 and TRBJ2-7, with 9 bases identical to TRBD1. V was clipped by 5 bases and J by 3 bases; unmatched bases: 14. Germline values: CDR1 MDHEN, CDR2 SYDVKM. The CDR3 sequence is 17 residues long. The CDR3 loop reads CASSSPPGQGSLYEQYF. DNA of the CDR3: TGTGCCAGCAGTAGCCCCCCCGGACAGGGGTCACTCTACGAGCAGTACTTC.

About this clone itself: One junction end does not reproduce the germline sequence, and a read error may be involved. This chain links TRBV10-1 with TRBJ2-2; 9 nucleotides line up with TRBD2. The CDR3 extends over 14 amino acids. Germline V gene data show CDR1 as WNHNN and CDR2 as SYGVQD (reference sequence). CDR3 loop: CASAGGGEHRGAVF. The CDR3, as DNA: TGCGCCAGCGCGGGAGGGGGCGAACACCGGGGAGCTGTTTTT.

The chain has TRBV4-1 and TRBJ1-5, with unresolved D. This CDR3 contains 13 residues. Trimming shortened V by 2 bases and J by 6 bases, and 8 bases separated the two germline ends. CDR1 is MGHRA, CDR2 YSYEKL, per germline. This chain's CDR3 is CASSQPEGQPQHF. The CDR3 region has the DNA TGCGCCAGCAGCCAACCGGAGGGTCAGCCCCAGCATTTT.

CDR3 in amino acids: CASSVTGSSPDTQYF. The CDR3 DNA reads TGTGCCAGTAGTGTGACTGGATCAAGCCCCGATACGCAGTATTTT. This chain connects TRBV19 to TRBJ2-3; no clear D gene. Trimming removed 5 bases from V and 6 bases from J, with 18 bases in between. Germline V lookup: CDR1 LNHDA, CDR2 SQIVND (reference sequence). This CDR3 has 15 amino acids.

The chain joins TRBV5-6 to TRBJ2-1; TRBD2 agrees at 12 bases. CDR3 length: 15 residues. The germline V gene encodes CDR1 SGHDT and CDR2 YYEEEE. The trim removed 4 bases at V and 4 bases at J, leaving 3 bases unmatched. The DNA for the CDR3 is TGTGCCAGCAGCCCCGGGACTAGCGGGTACAATGAGCAGTTCTTC. This encodes CASSPGTSGYNEQFF.

The rearrangement uses TRBV6-5 and TRBJ2-7; 8 bases align to TRBD1. V dropped 6 bases and J dropped 2; count of bases not matched to a gene: 9. CDR1 MNHEY and CDR2 SVGAGI come from the germline V gene. The CDR3 runs 15 residues. The CDR3 sequence: CASSYGTGPTYEQYF. The CDR3 bases are TGTGCCAGCAGCTATGGGACAGGCCCCACCTACGAGCAGTACTTC.

This clone appeared a single time. The gene calls are TRBV5-1 and TRBJ2-2, with TRBD2 identical over 9 bases. The length of the CDR3 is 17 residues. Germline loops: CDR1 SGHRS, CDR2 YFSETQ. J was trimmed by 1 base and V by 0 bases; bases with no gene match: 4. The CDR3 bases are TGCGCCAGCAGCTTGGGACCAGCGGGAGGGAACACCGGGGAGCTGTTTTTT. Translation: CASSLGPAGGNTGELFF.

The chain is built from TRBV2 and TRBJ2-1; either TRBD1 or TRBD2 may supply D (6 bases each). Trimming took 6 bases from V and 4 from J, leaving 16 bases between them. The length of the CDR3 is 15 residues. The V gene's germline CDR1 is SNHLY and CDR2 FYNNEI. In nucleotides, the CDR3 is TGTGCCAGCAGGCCAGGGGTAGCGGAATACAATGAGCAGTTCTTC. Protein product: CASRPGVAEYNEQFF. The full variable domain, its missing parts supplied by reference TRBV2 and TRBJ2-1, is EPEVTQTPSHQVTQMGQEVILRCVPISNHLYFYWYRQILGQKVEFLVSFYNNEISEKSEIFDDQFSVERPDGSNFTLKIRSTKLEDSAMYFCASRPGVAEYNEQFFGPGTRLTVL.

The chain is built from TRBV7-9 and TRBJ1-2; tentative D call: TRBD1 (5 bases). Germline CDR1 reads SEHNR; CDR2 reads FQNEAQ (reference sequence). The CDR3 extends over 15 amino acids. The V end was cut by 5 bases, the J end by 4 bases, with 17 bases between. The CDR3 is CASSPDMAVTYGYTF. CDR3 nucleotide sequence: TGTGCCAGCAGCCCGGACATGGCAGTAACCTATGGCTACACCTTC.

V usage is TRBV10-2 and J usage is TRBJ2-1; D may correspond to TRBD1 or TRBD2 (5 bases each). Germline assignment: CDR1 WSHSY and CDR2 SAAADI. V shed 1 base and J shed 4 bases, with 17 bases lying between them. This CDR3 contains 17 residues. The CDR3 bases are TGCGCCAGCAGTGAGTATCAGGGCAGGGACGGATACAATGAGCAGTTCTTC. This gives the protein CASSEYQGRDGYNEQFF.

The chain carries TRBV7-9 and TRBJ2-7, with 8 bases identical to TRBD2. The CDR3 totals 14 residues. V trimming: 5 bases; J trimming: 3 bases; junction bases outside the gene matches: 6. CDR1 is SEHNR and CDR2 is FQNEAQ in the germline V gene (reference sequence). Here the CDR3 reads CASSNREGGYEQYF. In nucleotides, the CDR3 is TGTGCCAGCAGCAACCGGGAGGGCGGCTACGAGCAGTACTTC.

CDR3 residues: CASSGTEWRERSYEQYF. CDR3 in DNA: TGTGCCAGCAGTGGTACGGAGTGGCGGGAGCGTTCCTACGAGCAGTACTTC. The chain links TRBV28 to TRBJ2-7; 7 nucleotides match TRBD2. This CDR3 region has 17 residues. V lost 5 bases to trimming and J lost 1 base; unmatched junction nucleotides: 14. Germline-derived CDR1 and CDR2 are MDHEN and SYDVKM. Combining the CDR3 with reference TRBV28 and TRBJ2-7 gives the whole variable domain DVKVTQSSRYLVKRTGEKVFLECVQDMDHENMFWYRQDPGLGLRLIYFSYDVKMKEKGDIPEGYSVSREKKERFSLILESASTNQTSMYLCASSGTEWRERSYEQYFGPGTRLTVT.

V usage is TRBV2 and J usage is TRBJ2-3; tentative D call: TRBD2 (6 bases). The CDR3 contains 15 residues. V dropped 6 bases and J dropped 0 bases, with 13 bases sitting between them. From germline, CDR1 is SNHLY and CDR2 FYNNEI. CDR3 loop: CASSLMEGSTDTQYF. The DNA for the CDR3 is TGTGCCAGCAGCCTGATGGAGGGAAGCACAGATACGCAGTATTTT.

J is TRBJ1-4 and V is TRBV5-1; 11 nucleotides align to TRBD1. The V gene's germline CDR1 is SGHRS and CDR2 YFSETQ. The CDR3 extends over 19 amino acids. J gave up 0 bases and V 0 bases, and 7 bases lay outside the gene matches. The CDR3 DNA is TGCGCCAGCAGCTTGGGGCGGTGGACAGGGGGCGCAACTAATGAAAAACTGTTTTTT. It yields the protein CASSLGRWTGGATNEKLFF.

This chain joins TRBV2 and TRBJ2-1; D gene uncertain. Trimming took 6 bases from V and 0 from J, leaving 6 bases between them. This CDR3 has 13 residues. CDR1 is SNHLY, CDR2 FYNNEI, per germline. As DNA, the CDR3 is TGTGCCAGCAGGTCTGACTCCTACAATGAGCAGTTCTTC. Protein: CASRSDSYNEQFF.

The chain employs TRBV6-6 and TRBJ1-2, with D possibly TRBD1 on 5 matching bases. CDR1 and CDR2 (germline): MNHNY, SVGAGI (reference sequence). The length of the CDR3 is 15 residues. V dropped 0 bases and J dropped 4 bases, with 12 bases sitting between them. CDR3 region: CASSYSVGLVYGYTF. The CDR3 DNA reads TGTGCCAGCAGTTACTCGGTGGGACTGGTCTATGGCTACACCTTC.

This chain links TRBV25-1 with TRBJ2-5; 13 bases line up with TRBD2. J was trimmed by 4 bases and V by 7 bases; bases with no gene match: 6. Per the germline V gene, CDR1 is MGHDK and CDR2 is SYGVNS. The CDR3 length is 15 residues. CDR3 loop: CASIGLAGVLETQYF. The DNA for the CDR3 is TGTGCCAGCATTGGACTAGCGGGAGTGTTAGAGACCCAGTACTTC.

The V and J genes are TRBV2 and TRBJ2-3; D might be TRBD1 (6 bases). There are 15 residues in the CDR3. Per germline, CDR1 SNHLY and CDR2 FYNNEI. V lost 1 base and J 2 bases, leaving 10 bases between the germline ends. The CDR3 protein is CASSEEWTATDTQYF. The CDR3 nucleotides read TGTGCCAGCAGTGAAGAGTGGACAGCCACAGATACGCAGTATTTT.

This chain links TRBV2 with TRBJ2-5; 8 bases agree with TRBD2. The CDR3 spans 16 residues. The germline V gene encodes CDR1 SNHLY and CDR2 FYNNEI. Unmatched junction bases numbered 11, after V lost 6 bases and J lost 2 bases. This CDR3 reads CASSGLAMPFQETQYF. The DNA of the CDR3 is TGTGCCAGCAGCGGACTAGCCATGCCCTTTCAAGAGACCCAGTACTTC.

The chain carries TRBV11-2 and TRBJ1-6; D uncertain. The V end lost 5 bases, the J end lost 9 bases, and 17 bases lay between the germline ends. The CDR3 is 15 amino acids. Germline lookup yields CDR1 SGHAT and CDR2 FQNNGV. The CDR3 sequence is CASSLPASPGSPLHF. Written as DNA, the CDR3 is TGTGCCAGCAGCCTCCCGGCCTCTCCGGGTTCACCCCTCCACTTT.

This chain joins TRBV28 and TRBJ1-1; 7 nucleotides align to TRBD1. CDR1 and CDR2 (germline): MDHEN, SYDVKM. The CDR3 runs to 13 residues. V lost 3 bases to trimming and J lost 5 bases; unmatched junction nucleotides: 3. The CDR3 is CASSFTGVTEAFF. In DNA, the CDR3 is TGTGCCAGCAGTTTCACAGGGGTTACTGAAGCTTTCTTT. The whole variable domain, remainder taken from reference TRBV28 and TRBJ1-1, is DVKVTQSSRYLVKRTGEKVFLECVQDMDHENMFWYRQDPGLGLRLIYFSYDVKMKEKGDIPEGYSVSREKKERFSLILESASTNQTSMYLCASSFTGVTEAFFGQGTRLTVV.

The chain is built from TRBV5-1 and TRBJ1-5; possibly TRBD1 for D (6 bases). CDR3 length equals 15 residues. Trimming pared 4 bases from V and 6 bases from J, leaving 17 bases between. Per germline, CDR1 SGHRS and CDR2 YFSETQ. The CDR3, as DNA: TGCGCCAGCAGCATCGACAGGAGGGATGGTCAGCCCCAGCATTTT. Encoded protein: CASSIDRRDGQPQHF.

The chain joins TRBV27 to TRBJ1-5; D is unclear. Per the germline V gene, CDR1 is MNHEY and CDR2 is SMNVEV (reference sequence). This CDR3 region has 14 residues. V lost 4 bases and J 2 bases, leaving 9 bases between the germline ends. CDR3 protein: CASSYGLGNQPQHF. CDR3 in DNA: TGTGCCAGCAGTTATGGTCTTGGCAATCAGCCCCAGCATTTT.

This chain uses TRBV5-1 with TRBJ2-3; 9 nucleotides match TRBD2. CDR1 and CDR2 from the germline V gene are SGHRS and YFSETQ. Trimming at V came to 0 bases and at J to 0 bases, leaving 5 bases not matched to a gene. This CDR3 has 17 amino acids. The CDR3 reads CASSLGLAGTSTDTQYF. As DNA, the CDR3 is TGCGCCAGCAGCTTGGGCCTAGCGGGGACTAGCACAGATACGCAGTATTTT. The entire variable domain, with the rest obtained from reference TRBV5-1 and TRBJ2-3, is as follows: KAGVTQTPRYLIKTRGQQVTLSCSPISGHRSVSWYQQTPGQGLQFLFEYFSETQRNKGNFPGRFSGRQFSNSRSEMNVSTLELGDSALYLCASSLGLAGTSTDTQYFGPGTRLTVL.

The rearrangement uses TRBV5-6 and TRBJ1-4, with 10 bases fitting TRBD1. Germline trimming cut 4 bases from V and 6 bases from J; bases unmatched to any gene: 6. CDR1 is SGHDT, CDR2 YYEEEE, per germline. The CDR3 runs 15 residues. The DNA of the CDR3 is TGTGCCAGCAGCGCCCGGGACAGGGGTTATGAAAAACTGTTTTTT. Its translation is CASSARDRGYEKLFF.

V is TRBV5-8 and J is TRBJ1-4, with TRBD1 matching over 9 bases. CDR1 and CDR2 (germline): SGHTS, YDEGEE. The CDR3 is 15 residues long. Trimming at V came to 0 bases and at J to 8 bases, leaving 5 bases not matched to a gene. CDR3 loop: CASSLEQGAEEKLFF. CDR3 coding DNA: TGTGCCAGCAGCTTGGAACAGGGGGCGGAAGAAAAACTGTTTTTT.